The next 12 T cell receptor beta chains were all read from a single sample in a study of T cell responses to AZD1222 COVID-19 vaccine. Produced via immunoSEQ multiplex PCR; TCRdb's table is partial and in-frame only. The data show roughly 170,000 clones, about nine tenths seen once. Specimen: peripheral blood, collected on day 0 of AZD1222 vaccination. Source of these receptors: an adult in good health.

The chain has TRBV18 and TRBJ2-5; 8 positions agree with TRBD1. Germline CDR1 KGHSH, CDR2 LQKENI. The CDR3 runs to 14 residues. Trimming removed 6 bases from V and 2 bases from J; junction bases left unmatched: 5. The CDR3 bases are TGTGCCAGCTCGTCGACAGGGGAGCAAGAGACCCAGTACTTC. The encoded protein is CASSSTGEQETQYF.

This chain links TRBV29-1 with TRBJ1-3; possible D gene TRBD1, 5 bases. The germline CDR1 and CDR2 sequences are SQVTM and ANQGSEA. Trimming took 8 bases from V and 2 from J, leaving 16 bases between them. The CDR3 is 14 residues long. The CDR3 sequence: CSTPGTPPGNTIYF. The DNA of the CDR3 is TGCAGCACACCCGGGACTCCCCCTGGAAACACCATATATTTT.

The rearrangement uses TRBV9 and TRBJ2-7; D possibly uses TRBD1 or TRBD2 (5 bases each). The germline V gene encodes CDR1 SGDLS and CDR2 YYNGEE. The V and J ends lost 3 bases and 2 bases respectively, with 15 bases between them. There are 15 residues in the CDR3. This CDR3 reads CASSAWDGGPYEQYF. The CDR3 nucleotides are TGTGCCAGCAGCGCCTGGGACGGAGGTCCCTACGAGCAGTACTTC.

The gene calls are TRBV28 and TRBJ1-2; tentative D call: TRBD1 (5 bases). The V end was cut by 7 bases, the J end by 4 bases, with 13 bases between. The CDR3 has 13 residues. Germline-derived CDR1 and CDR2 are MDHEN and SYDVKM. The CDR3 coding sequence is TGTGCCAGCACCCGACAGTCTGCCTATGGCTACACCTTC. Translation: CASTRQSAYGYTF.

The V call is TRBV11-2, the J call TRBJ2-7; D ambiguous. The ends were cut back, 5 bases at V and 2 bases at J, with 4 bases in the middle. Germline V gives CDR1 SGHAT, CDR2 FQNNGV. The length of the CDR3 is 11 residues. The DNA for the CDR3 is TGTGCCAGCAGCCCGGCCTACGAGCAGTACTTC. This sequence encodes CASSPAYEQYF.

The V gene is TRBV21-1, the J gene TRBJ1-4. TRBV21-1 is shown as a pseudogene. This CDR3 comprises 18 residues. The CDR3, as DNA: TGTGCCAGCAGCAAATTGGAAATGTGCGTCACAACTAATGAAAAACTGTTTTTT. This sequence encodes CASSKLEMCVTTNEKLFF.

The chain combines TRBV6-6 with TRBJ1-6; 7 nucleotides align to TRBD1. Looked up from germline, CDR1 is MNHNY and CDR2 is SVGAGI (reference sequence). Unmatched junction bases numbered 5, after V lost 6 bases and J lost 6 bases. This CDR3 has 14 amino acids. As DNA, the CDR3 is TGTGCCAGCAGCCCGGGACAGACTAATTCACCCCTCCACTTT. It encodes CASSPGQTNSPLHF.

This chain joins TRBV5-1 and TRBJ1-1; 7 bases map to TRBD1. This CDR3 has 17 amino acids. Germline V gene data show CDR1 as SGHRS and CDR2 as YFSETQ. With V trimmed by 0 bases and J by 4 bases, 12 bases remained unmatched. The CDR3 sequence: CASSLGPRGAMGTEAFF. CDR3 bases: TGCGCCAGCAGCTTGGGCCCCAGGGGGGCGATGGGCACTGAAGCTTTCTTT. Full variable domain (remainder filled in from reference TRBV5-1 and TRBJ1-1): KAGVTQTPRYLIKTRGQQVTLSCSPISGHRSVSWYQQTPGQGLQFLFEYFSETQRNKGNFPGRFSGRQFSNSRSEMNVSTLELGDSALYLCASSLGPRGAMGTEAFFGQGTRLTVV.

This chain joins TRBV6-5 and TRBJ2-7; D not resolved. Germline V CDR1 and CDR2: MNHEY, SVGAGI. This CDR3 has 15 amino acids. Trimming removed 4 bases from V and 6 bases from J, with 19 bases in between. The CDR3 is CASSLQSGPAAEQYF. The CDR3 DNA follows: TGTGCCAGCAGTTTACAATCCGGTCCTGCGGCCGAGCAGTACTTC.

This chain links TRBV6-5 with TRBJ2-3; D ambiguous. The CDR3 length is 14 residues. The germline V gene encodes CDR1 MNHEY and CDR2 SVGAGI. V was pared by 6 bases and J by 2 bases, with 12 bases between. The DNA of the CDR3 is TGTGCCAGCAGACCTGTAGGTTACACAGATACGCAGTATTTT. Encoded protein: CASRPVGYTDTQYF.

This chain uses TRBV19 with TRBJ1-5; D may be TRBD1 (5 bases). Trimming removed 4 bases from V and 0 bases from J, with 10 bases in between. Germline CDR1 LNHDA, CDR2 SQIVND (reference sequence). The CDR3 is 15 amino acids. CDR3 nucleotide sequence: TGTGCCAGTAGTAGTAGCAGGGATAGCAATCAGCCCCAGCATTTT. Its translation: CASSSSRDSNQPQHF.

V is TRBV27 and J is TRBJ1-1; D gene unclear. The V end lost 5 bases, the J end lost 1 base, and 11 bases lay between the germline ends. This CDR3 is built from 14 residues. CDR1 and CDR2 from the germline V gene are MNHEY and SMNVEV (reference sequence). CDR3 DNA: TGTGCCAGCAGTCCCCTCGGGCAGAACACTGAAGCTTTCTTT. It codes for CASSPLGQNTEAFF.